This T cell receptor beta chain was recorded in a study of T cells in women clearing cervical HPV infection. Turning to the study itself: Women with histologically confirmed HPV16-related CIN3 or worse, 2 with invasive cancer, served as cases. For cases, blood was sampled a median 149 days after lesion detection, interquartile range about 90 to 210 days.

Repertoires were generated with immunoSEQ multiplex PCR, while TCRdb's copy carries only in-frame clones and drops some. This sample's table reports roughly 40,000 clones. All donors had a single incident cervical HPV16 infection, not prevalent. This receptor was obtained from a woman between 18 and 70 years old with a cervical HPV16 infection that either progressed to CIN3+ or cleared (not recorded which). The sequenced sample was blood buffy coat.

CDR3 protein: CASSLGQGVTEAFF. The CDR3 DNA, read in part, is TGTGCCAGCAGTTTGGGACAGGGGGTCACTGAA. The V call is TRBV2, the J call TRBJ1-1; 11 bases map to TRBD1. The missing CDR3 end, 3 residues past where the read stops, is filled in from the germline J gene. The CDR3 extends over 14 amino acids. Germline values: CDR1 SNHLY, CDR2 FYNNEI. The trim removed 5 bases at V and 4 bases at J, leaving 3 bases unmatched.